The 20 T cell receptor beta chains in this list originate from one sample, sequenced in a study of cytomegalovirus exposure and HLA in healthy donors. The primer mix had 60 Vbeta and 13 Jbeta primers. Profiled with immunoSEQ multiplex PCR; TCRdb holds only in-frame clones, not every one. The sample has some 87,000 clones, less than 65% seen once. Source material: PBMCs. The source of these receptors is a woman in her thirties in good health and CMV-seropositive.

This clone has just a few counts. This rearrangement joins TRBV4-3 to TRBJ2-5, with D perhaps TRBD1 (6 bases). The germline V gene encodes CDR1 LGHNA and CDR2 YSLEER. This CDR3 contains 15 residues. V shed 4 bases and J shed 2 bases, with 14 bases lying between them. This chain's CDR3 is CASSRSLGAQETQYF. The CDR3 coding sequence is TGCGCCAGCAGCCGTTCCCTGGGGGCGCAAGAGACCCAGTACTTC.

This clone showed up just a few times. The chain recombines TRBV9 with TRBJ1-2; D gene uncertain. This CDR3 has 13 residues. V lost 4 bases and J 0 bases, leaving 7 bases between the germline ends. Germline CDR1 SGDLS, CDR2 YYNGEE. The CDR3 sequence is CASSPGTNYGYTF. CDR3 nucleotides: TGTGCCAGCAGCCCGGGGACTAACTATGGCTACACCTTC. The whole variable domain, remainder taken from reference TRBV9 and TRBJ1-2, is DSGVTQTPKHLITATGQRVTLRCSPRSGDLSVYWYQQSLDQGLQFLIQYYNGEERAKGNILERFSAQQFPDLHSELNLSSLELGDSALYFCASSPGTNYGYTFGSGTRLTVV.

J is TRBJ2-3 and V is TRBV5-1; 11 bases are shared with TRBD2. The germline V gene has CDR1 SGHRS and CDR2 YFSETQ. V lost 0 bases, J lost 4 bases, and 1 base stayed unmatched. This CDR3 contains 15 residues. The DNA of the CDR3 is TGCGCCAGCAGCTTGGGTAGCGGGGGGGCAGATACGCAGTATTTT. This translates into CASSLGSGGADTQYF.

V is TRBV7-2 and J is TRBJ2-7; tentative D call: TRBD1 (5 bases). The V gene lost 4 bases and the J gene lost 0 bases, with 10 bases spanning the gap. Germline V lookup: CDR1 SGHTA, CDR2 FQGNSA. This CDR3 region has 14 residues. In nucleotides, the CDR3 is TGTGCCAGCAGCTACAGGATGAGCTCCTACGAGCAGTACTTC. Protein: CASSYRMSSYEQYF.

V is TRBV5-1 and J is TRBJ1-2, with D perhaps TRBD1 (5 bases). Germline CDR1 reads SGHRS; CDR2 reads YFSETQ. CDR3 length equals 15 residues. The germline V and J ends were trimmed by 1 base and 5 bases, with 15 bases remaining between them. The chain's CDR3 is CASSLPGIGSYGYTF. The DNA of the CDR3 is TGCGCCAGCAGCTTGCCAGGGATTGGATCATATGGCTACACCTTC.

The V and J genes are TRBV27 and TRBJ2-7, with D tentatively TRBD1 (5 bases). Trimming removed 2 bases at V and 3 bases at J, with 11 bases between. The CDR3 spans 14 residues. From germline, CDR1 is MNHEY and CDR2 SMNVEV (reference sequence). The CDR3 nucleotides read TGTGCCAGCAGTTTAGGCAGGGATATCTACGAGCAGTACTTC. This gives the protein CASSLGRDIYEQYF.

This rearrangement joins TRBV18 to TRBJ2-7; the D gene is possibly TRBD1 (6 bases). V was pared by 0 bases and J by 0 bases, with 12 bases between. Germline V lookup: CDR1 KGHSH, CDR2 LQKENI. The CDR3 consists of 16 residues. In DNA form, the CDR3 reads TGTGCCAGCTCACCACCGTCAGGGGTCGGCTCCTACGAGCAGTACTTC. It specifies CASSPPSGVGSYEQYF.

The chain has TRBV14 and TRBJ2-7; D remains unclear. CDR1 is SGHDN, CDR2 FVKESK, per germline. The CDR3 sequence is 12 residues long. Trimming stripped 4 bases from V and 5 bases from J, with 9 bases between. CDR3 region: CASSPMSNEQYF. The CDR3 bases are TGTGCCAGCAGCCCCATGTCCAACGAGCAGTACTTC.

This clone occurred a few times. The chain joins TRBV7-9 to TRBJ2-7, with D possibly being TRBD2 (6 bases). CDR1 and CDR2 from the germline V gene are SEHNR and FQNEAQ (reference sequence). This CDR3 is 14 amino acids long. V lost 3 bases and J 7 bases, leaving 16 bases between the germline ends. The CDR3 loop is CASSLDGYAGEQYF. CDR3 coding DNA: TGTGCCAGCAGCTTGGACGGGTACGCGGGGGAGCAGTACTTC.

The gene calls are TRBV5-5 and TRBJ2-1; tentatively, D is TRBD2 (6 bases). CDR3 size: 11 residues. The germline V and J ends were trimmed by 6 bases and 8 bases, with 9 bases remaining between them. Germline V gene lookup returns CDR1 SGHKS and CDR2 YYEKEE (reference sequence). The CDR3 sequence is CASTLAYEQFF. Here the CDR3 DNA reads TGTGCCAGCACACTAGCTTATGAGCAGTTCTTC. The entire variable domain, with the rest obtained from reference TRBV5-5 and TRBJ2-1, is as follows: DAGVTQSPTHLIKTRGQQVTLRCSPISGHKSVSWYQQVLGQGPQFIFQYYEKEERGRGNFPDRFSARQFPNYSSELNVNALLLGDSALYLCASTLAYEQFFGPGTRLTVL.

The chain uses TRBV9 and TRBJ2-1; 8 nucleotides match TRBD2. Trimming cost V 5 bases and J 10 bases; bases outside gene matches: 11. Germline loops: CDR1 SGDLS, CDR2 YYNGEE. CDR3 length equals 14 residues. DNA for the CDR3: TGTGCCAGCAGTCCCCGGGGGGGCGAATCCGAGCAGTTCTTC. This gives the protein CASSPRGGESEQFF.

The chain employs TRBV25-1 and TRBJ2-2, with 9 bases identical to TRBD1. Germline CDR1 reads MGHDK; CDR2 reads SYGVNS. CDR3 length: 15 residues. After removal of 3 bases from V and 5 bases from J, the junction contained 4 bases not matched to a gene. The CDR3 here is CASSDGTGLTGELFF. The CDR3 nucleotides are TGTGCCAGCAGTGACGGGACAGGGCTTACCGGGGAGCTGTTTTTT.

The gene calls are TRBV10-1 and TRBJ2-1; TRBD2 might be the D (5 bases). From germline, CDR1 is WNHNN and CDR2 SYGVQD (reference sequence). The CDR3 is made up of 14 amino acids. Trimming pared 11 bases from V and 2 bases from J, leaving 16 bases between. In nucleotides, the CDR3 is TGCGCCGGCGTCCAGCGGAACACCTACAATGAGCAGTTCTTC. It specifies CAGVQRNTYNEQFF.

This chain links TRBV5-4 with TRBJ2-3; D gene ambiguous. V gave up 0 bases and J gave up 2 bases, with 7 bases separating them. The CDR3 spans 14 residues. Germline CDR1 SGHNT, CDR2 YYREEE (reference sequence). Written as DNA, the CDR3 is TGTGCCAGCAGCTTGGTGGCTTACACAGATACGCAGTATTTT. Translating it yields CASSLVAYTDTQYF.

This sequence joins TRBV7-3 and TRBJ2-5; perhaps TRBD2 as D (5 bases). Germline assignment: CDR1 SGHTA and CDR2 FQGTGA. Trimming pared 5 bases from V and 3 bases from J, leaving 16 bases between. The CDR3 length is 15 residues. CDR3 loop: CASSNGYGGEETQYF. CDR3 DNA sequence: TGTGCCAGCAGCAACGGCTATGGAGGTGAAGAGACCCAGTACTTC.

Remarks on this clone: This sample also contains other DNA sequences that code for the same CDR3. This sequence joins TRBV7-9 and TRBJ1-2, with 8 bases that match TRBD1. The junction had 4 bases not matched to a gene; V was cut back by 2 bases and J by 8 bases. The CDR3 is 13 residues long. Germline V CDR1 and CDR2: SEHNR, FQNEAQ (reference sequence). The CDR3: CASSLQGAQGYTF. The CDR3 DNA sequence: TGTGCCAGCAGCTTACAGGGGGCGCAGGGCTACACCTTC.

The chain joins TRBV19 to TRBJ2-3; 7 bases are a match to TRBD2. The CDR3 has 13 residues. V was pared by 1 base and J by 10 bases, with 5 bases of the junction left unmatched. Germline CDR1 LNHDA, CDR2 SQIVND (reference sequence). CDR3 sequence reads: CASSIGTSGPQYF. CDR3 bases: TGTGCCAGTAGTATAGGGACTAGTGGTCCGCAGTATTTT.

In its sample, this clone was seen a few times. CDR3 nucleotide sequence: TGTGCCAGCACCCCAGGGGGGACAGGGGGCCGAAATGAGCAGTTCTTC. Translation gives CASTPGGTGGRNEQFF. This chain uses TRBV6-6 with TRBJ2-1; 12 bases map to TRBD1. Germline CDR1 is MNHNY and CDR2 is SVGAGI (reference sequence). Losses at the gene ends were 7 bases for V and 7 bases for J; bases not matched to a gene: 11. This CDR3 contains 16 residues.

The V and J genes are TRBV19 and TRBJ1-4; D call uncertain. CDR1 is LNHDA, CDR2 SQIVND, per germline (reference sequence). The CDR3 contains 14 residues. Trimming left V 3 bases short and J 6 bases short, with 11 bases between. CDR3 sequence reads: CASSISPGYEKLFF. CDR3 in DNA: TGTGCCAGTAGTATCTCACCCGGGTATGAAAAACTGTTTTTT.

This clone was detected a few times. The V and J genes are TRBV4-2 and TRBJ2-1, with 13 bases aligning to TRBD2. The germline gives CDR1 LGHNA, CDR2 YNFKEQ. V was clipped by 8 bases and J by 10 bases; unmatched bases: 8. The CDR3 covers 14 residues. For the CDR3, the DNA is TGTGCCAGCGGCGGGACTAGCGGGGCTGAGGAGCAGTTCTTC. It is translated as CASGGTSGAEEQFF.